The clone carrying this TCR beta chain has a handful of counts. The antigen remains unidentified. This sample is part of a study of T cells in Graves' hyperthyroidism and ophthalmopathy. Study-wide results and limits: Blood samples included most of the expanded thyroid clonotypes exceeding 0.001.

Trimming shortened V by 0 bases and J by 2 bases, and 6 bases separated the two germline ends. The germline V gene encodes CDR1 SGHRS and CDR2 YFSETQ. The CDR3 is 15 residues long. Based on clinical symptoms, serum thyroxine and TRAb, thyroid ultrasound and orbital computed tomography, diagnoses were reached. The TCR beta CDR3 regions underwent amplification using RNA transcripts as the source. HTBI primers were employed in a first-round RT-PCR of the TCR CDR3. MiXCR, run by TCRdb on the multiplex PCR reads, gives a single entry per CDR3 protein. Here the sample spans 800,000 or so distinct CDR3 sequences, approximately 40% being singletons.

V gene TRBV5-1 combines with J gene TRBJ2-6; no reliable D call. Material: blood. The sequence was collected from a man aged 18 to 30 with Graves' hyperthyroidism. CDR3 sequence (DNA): TGCGCCAGCAGCTTGGGAGCTGCTGGGGCCAACGTCCTGACTTTC. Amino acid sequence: CASSLGAAGANVLTF.